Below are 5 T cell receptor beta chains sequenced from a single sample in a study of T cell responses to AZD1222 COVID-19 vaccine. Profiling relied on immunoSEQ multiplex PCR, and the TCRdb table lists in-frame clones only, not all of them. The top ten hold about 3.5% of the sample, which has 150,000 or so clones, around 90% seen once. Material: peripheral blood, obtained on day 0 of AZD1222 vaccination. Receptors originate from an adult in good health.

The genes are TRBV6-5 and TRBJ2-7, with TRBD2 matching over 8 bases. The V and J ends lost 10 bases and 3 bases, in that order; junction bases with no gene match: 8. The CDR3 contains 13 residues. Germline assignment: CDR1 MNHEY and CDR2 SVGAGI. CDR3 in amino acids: CATKIAGIYEQYF. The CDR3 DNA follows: TGTGCCACAAAGATAGCGGGGATCTACGAGCAGTACTTC.

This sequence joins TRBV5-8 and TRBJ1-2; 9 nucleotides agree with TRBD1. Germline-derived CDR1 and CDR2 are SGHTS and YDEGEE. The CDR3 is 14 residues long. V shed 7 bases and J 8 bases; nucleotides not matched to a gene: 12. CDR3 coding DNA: TGTGCCAGCGGCGGGACAGGGCGAAGTGGGGGCTACACCTTC. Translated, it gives CASGGTGRSGGYTF.

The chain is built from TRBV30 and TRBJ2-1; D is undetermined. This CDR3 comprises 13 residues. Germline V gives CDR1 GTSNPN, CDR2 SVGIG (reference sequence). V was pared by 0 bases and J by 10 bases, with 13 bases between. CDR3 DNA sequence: TGTGCCTGGAGTGTGTTCCAGACTGGGGAGCAGTTCTTC. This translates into CAWSVFQTGEQFF.

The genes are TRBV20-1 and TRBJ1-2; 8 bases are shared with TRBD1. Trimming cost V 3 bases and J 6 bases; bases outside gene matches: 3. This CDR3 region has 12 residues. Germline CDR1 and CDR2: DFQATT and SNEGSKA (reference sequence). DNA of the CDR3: TGCAGTGCTAGTTACAGGGGGAATGGCTACACCTTC. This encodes CSASYRGNGYTF.

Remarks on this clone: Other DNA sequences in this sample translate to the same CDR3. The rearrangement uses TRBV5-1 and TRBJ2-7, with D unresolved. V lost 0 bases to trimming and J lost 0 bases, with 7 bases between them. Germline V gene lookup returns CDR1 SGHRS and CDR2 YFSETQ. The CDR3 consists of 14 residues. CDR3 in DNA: TGCGCCAGCAGCTTGGCGGGTAGCTCCTACGAGCAGTACTTC. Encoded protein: CASSLAGSSYEQYF.